The 5 T cell receptor beta chains in this list originate from one sample, sequenced in a study of T cell responses to AZD1222 COVID-19 vaccine. Measured with immunoSEQ multiplex PCR; TCRdb has only the in-frame clones, and not every one. The table lists approximately 170,000 clones, approximately 88% of them singletons. Sequences were derived from peripheral blood, sampled 28 days after the second AZD1222 dose. The receptors stem from an adult who received the AZD1222 COVID-19 vaccine.

The rearrangement uses TRBV5-1 and TRBJ2-1; the D gene is possibly TRBD2 (6 bases). The CDR3 extends over 16 amino acids. Trimming pared 0 bases from V and 8 bases from J, leaving 18 bases between. In germline, CDR1 is SGHRS, CDR2 YFSETQ. The CDR3 DNA reads as TGCGCCAGCAGCTTGGCGGGGGACCCTAGAGTCGATGAGCAGTTCTTC. Its translation: CASSLAGDPRVDEQFF.

The chain carries TRBV3-1 (or the pseudogene TRBV3-2) and TRBJ2-2; possibly TRBD1 for D (5 bases). From germline, CDR1 is LGHDT and CDR2 YNNKEL (reference sequence). Trimming left V 3 bases short and J 3 bases short, with 11 bases between. This CDR3 is built from 15 residues. The CDR3 DNA is TGTGCCAGCAGCCAGGCCAGGGTGCACACCGGGGAGCTGTTTTTT. Translation gives CASSQARVHTGELFF.

Only one count was recorded for this clone. The gene calls are TRBV19 and TRBJ1-3; 11 nucleotides line up with TRBD1. Germline trimming cut 6 bases from V and 2 bases from J; bases unmatched to any gene: 9. From germline, CDR1 is LNHDA and CDR2 SQIVND (reference sequence). This CDR3 has 17 amino acids. Here the CDR3 DNA reads TGTGCCAGTAGCCCCCTCGGGACAGGGGGTCCTGGAAACACCATATATTTT. Residues: CASSPLGTGGPGNTIYF.

V and J are TRBV5-5 and TRBJ2-7; D possibly corresponds to TRBD2 (6 bases). The V gene lost 4 bases and the J gene lost 3 bases, with 17 bases spanning the gap. Germline-derived CDR1 and CDR2 are SGHKS and YYEKEE (reference sequence). There are 15 residues in the CDR3. CDR3 sequence (DNA): TGTGCCAGCAGCCGTGGCGCGGGAATTTACTACGAGCAGTACTTC. Translating gives CASSRGAGIYYEQYF.

The rearrangement uses TRBV6-5 and TRBJ1-4, with D possibly matching TRBD1 (5 bases). The CDR3 loop spans 15 amino acids. Germline lookup yields CDR1 MNHEY and CDR2 SVGAGI. V shed 0 bases and J shed 4 bases, with 9 bases lying between them. The CDR3: CASSYSGLGNEKLFF. The CDR3 DNA is TGTGCCAGCAGTTACTCGGGACTGGGTAATGAAAAACTGTTTTTT.